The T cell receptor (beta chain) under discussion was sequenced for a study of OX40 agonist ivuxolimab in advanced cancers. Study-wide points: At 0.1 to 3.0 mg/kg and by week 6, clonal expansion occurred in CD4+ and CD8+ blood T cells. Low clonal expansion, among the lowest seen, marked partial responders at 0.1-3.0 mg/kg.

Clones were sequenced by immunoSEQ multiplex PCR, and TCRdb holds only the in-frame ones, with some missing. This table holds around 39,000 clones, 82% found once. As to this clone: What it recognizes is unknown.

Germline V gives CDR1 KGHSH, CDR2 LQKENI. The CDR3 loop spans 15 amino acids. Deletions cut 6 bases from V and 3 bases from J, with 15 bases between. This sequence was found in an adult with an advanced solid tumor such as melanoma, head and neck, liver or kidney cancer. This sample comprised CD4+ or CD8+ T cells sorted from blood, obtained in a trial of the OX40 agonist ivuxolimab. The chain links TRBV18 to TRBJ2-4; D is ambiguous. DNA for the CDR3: TGTGCCAGCTCTCCTCCACTTCGAGGCAAAAACATTCAGTACTTC. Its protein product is CASSPPLRGKNIQYF.